This T cell receptor (beta chain) was sequenced for a study of control samples from healthy donors and cancer patients. Using immunoSEQ multiplex PCR, the repertoire was profiled, and TCRdb retains in-frame clones only, with some absent. Of approximately 100,000 clones listed, roughly 92% are singletons. This receptor was taken from a human donor in good health. The donor label of this sample is uncertain. The sample was blood.

CDR3 in amino acids: CASSYRTANTEAFF. DNA of the CDR3: TGTGCCAGCAGCTACAGGACAGCGAACACTGAAGCTTTCTTT. The rearrangement joins TRBV3-1 (or the pseudogene TRBV3-2) to TRBJ1-1, with a tentative D call TRBD1 (6 bases). Germline CDR1 reads LGHDT; CDR2 reads YNNKEL (reference sequence). CDR3 length equals 14 residues. Trimming removed 5 bases from V and 1 base from J, with 11 bases in between.